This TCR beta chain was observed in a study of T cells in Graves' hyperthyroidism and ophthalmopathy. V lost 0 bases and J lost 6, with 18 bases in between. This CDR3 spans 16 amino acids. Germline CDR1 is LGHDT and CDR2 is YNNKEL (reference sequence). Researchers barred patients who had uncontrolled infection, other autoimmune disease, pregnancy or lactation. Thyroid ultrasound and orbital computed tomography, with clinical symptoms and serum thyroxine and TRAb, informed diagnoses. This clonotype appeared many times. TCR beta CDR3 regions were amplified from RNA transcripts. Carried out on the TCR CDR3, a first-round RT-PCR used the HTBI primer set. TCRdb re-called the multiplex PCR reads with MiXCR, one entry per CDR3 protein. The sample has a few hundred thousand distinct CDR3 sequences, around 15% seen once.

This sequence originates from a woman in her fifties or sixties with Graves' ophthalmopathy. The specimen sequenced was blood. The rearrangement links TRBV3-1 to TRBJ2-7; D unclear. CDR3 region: CASSQDMAHAAFEQYF. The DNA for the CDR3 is TGTGCCAGCAGCCAAGATATGGCCCACGCGGCCTTCGAGCAGTACTTC.